The 3 T cell receptor beta chains below all came from one sample that was sequenced in a study of T-cell memory formation after mild COVID-19. Using its own MiXCR run on the 5' RACE reads, TCRdb lists one record per CDR3 protein. This table holds around 440,000 distinct CDR3 sequences, approximately 18% found once. The sample taken for sequencing was PBMCs or a T cell subset sorted from them (not recorded which). Receptors originate from an adult woman who had mild COVID-19 (a few samples of this study predate the infection). Cell type and time point are not known.

The chain employs TRBV3-1 and TRBJ2-7; D gene unclear. The CDR3 has 14 residues. Germline assignment: CDR1 LGHDT and CDR2 YNNKEL (reference sequence). V shed 5 bases and J shed 3 bases, with 14 bases lying between them. CDR3 protein: CASSSWTPSYEQYF. In nucleotides, the CDR3 is TGTGCCAGCAGCAGCTGGACCCCTAGCTACGAGCAGTACTTC.

Here the CDR3 DNA reads TGTGCCACCAGTGACCATGGACAGGGGCTCTCTGGGGCCAACGTCCTGACTTTC. This encodes CATSDHGQGLSGANVLTF. This chain connects TRBV24-1 to TRBJ2-6; 9 nucleotides align to TRBD1. The length of the CDR3 is 18 residues. With V trimmed by 4 bases and J by 0 bases, 6 bases remained unmatched. Germline-derived CDR1 and CDR2 are KGHDR and SFDVKD.

V gene TRBV6-2 or TRBV6-3 combines with J gene TRBJ2-3; D ambiguous. CDR3 length: 14 amino acids. The V and J ends lost 0 bases and 12 bases respectively, with 16 bases between them. The germline CDR1 and CDR2 sequences are MNHEY and SVGEGT. For the CDR3, the DNA is TGTGCCAGCAGTTACTCGACACGGGCGCGGACCCAGTATTTT. As protein: CASSYSTRARTQYF.